Below are 20 T cell receptor beta chains sequenced from a single sample in a study of shared clonotypes between healthy human individuals. Sequenced by immunoSEQ multiplex PCR; TCRdb stores in-frame clones only, minus some. This table has roughly 2.2 million clones, 80% to 95% appearing once. Material for sequencing was naive CD4+ T cells from PBMCs. As for subset: CD45RA+ positively selected. The receptor source for this set is a man between 18 and 35 years old in good health. Some clones in this sample may be carry-over from other donors' samples.

In this sample, this clone turned up once. The rearrangement uses TRBV7-3 and TRBJ2-2; D is possibly TRBD2 (6 bases). CDR1 SGHTA and CDR2 FQGTGA come from the germline V gene. The CDR3 contains 15 residues. V lost 1 base and J lost 5, with 11 bases in between. CDR3 sequence reads: CASSLSLGGTGELFF. CDR3 sequence (DNA): TGTGCCAGCAGCTTAAGCCTGGGGGGAACCGGGGAGCTGTTTTTT.

As for this clone: The same CDR3 is also encoded by other DNA sequences in this sample. This rearrangement joins TRBV7-3 to TRBJ1-2; D not resolved. V lost 5 bases to trimming and J lost 4 bases, with 8 bases between them. There are 12 residues in the CDR3. In germline, CDR1 is SGHTA, CDR2 FQGTGA. This chain's CDR3 is CASSPDGYGYTF. The CDR3 DNA follows: TGTGCCAGCAGCCCTGACGGCTATGGCTACACCTTC.

J is TRBJ2-5 and V is TRBV7-7; no firm D call. CDR1 and CDR2 from the germline V gene are SSHAT and FNYEAQ (reference sequence). Trimming removed 5 bases at V and 2 bases at J, with 12 bases between. The length of the CDR3 is 14 residues. In nucleotides, the CDR3 is TGTGCCAGCAGCCGCACTTGGATTCAAGAGACCCAGTACTTC. Translation: CASSRTWIQETQYF.

This chain's CDR3 is CASSLEVGRRGEQYF. The CDR3 DNA reads TGTGCCAGCAGCTTGGAGGTCGGACGGCGCGGCGAGCAGTACTTC. V and J are TRBV5-6 and TRBJ2-7; D is unclear. The germline gives CDR1 SGHDT, CDR2 YYEEEE. V was pared by 0 bases and J by 6 bases, with 16 bases between. The CDR3 is made up of 15 amino acids.

About this clone: This same CDR3 is encoded by further DNA sequences in the sample. The chain links TRBV18 to TRBJ1-1; weak D call: TRBD1 (5 bases). The length of the CDR3 is 16 residues. Germline CDR1 reads KGHSH; CDR2 reads LQKENI. Deletions cut 3 bases from V and 0 bases from J, with 14 bases between. The CDR3: CASSPQTGTVNTEAFF. The CDR3, as DNA: TGTGCCAGCTCACCGCAAACCGGGACGGTGAACACTGAAGCTTTCTTT.

The chain employs TRBV4-1 and TRBJ1-1; the D is unclear. Germline-derived CDR1 and CDR2 are MGHRA and YSYEKL. The CDR3 covers 16 residues. V dropped 3 bases and J dropped 2 bases, with 16 bases sitting between them. The CDR3 loop is CASSQAPRVFNTEAFF. CDR3 nucleotides: TGCGCCAGCAGCCAGGCTCCCCGGGTCTTTAACACTGAAGCTTTCTTT.

The V gene is TRBV5-1, the J gene TRBJ2-2; the match to TRBD1 covers 7 bases. This CDR3 contains 15 residues. Germline values: CDR1 SGHRS, CDR2 YFSETQ. The V gene end was trimmed by 2 bases and the J gene end by 3 bases; junction bases not matched to a gene: 4. This CDR3 reads CASSFRTGYTGELFF. The CDR3 DNA follows: TGCGCCAGCAGCTTTCGGACAGGATACACCGGGGAGCTGTTTTTT.

This chain uses TRBV25-1 with TRBJ2-5; TRBD2 aligns across 10 bases. V lost 5 bases and J lost 3; bases outside the gene matches: 6. Germline V gives CDR1 MGHDK, CDR2 SYGVNS. The CDR3 extends over 15 amino acids. The CDR3: CASSPFLAGEETQYF. The DNA for the CDR3 is TGTGCCAGCAGTCCCTTCCTAGCGGGAGAAGAGACCCAGTACTTC. Full variable domain (remainder filled in from reference TRBV25-1 and TRBJ2-5): EADIYQTPRYLVIGTGKKITLECSQTMGHDKMYWYQQDPGMELHLIHYSYGVNSTEKGDLSSESTVSRIRTEHFPLTLESARPSHTSQYLCASSPFLAGEETQYFGPGTRLLVL.

This clone has just one count. J is TRBJ1-1 and V is TRBV2; D ambiguous. V was shortened by 3 bases and J by 4 bases, with 6 bases between the two germline ends. This CDR3 spans 12 amino acids. CDR1 and CDR2 (germline): SNHLY, FYNNEI. CDR3 loop: CASSERRTEAFF. CDR3 coding DNA: TGTGCCAGCAGTGAGAGGCGCACTGAAGCTTTCTTT.

The chain links TRBV4-3 to TRBJ2-3; D might be TRBD2 (6 bases). The CDR3 extends over 15 amino acids. Trimming took 4 bases from V and 4 from J, leaving 15 bases between them. Germline-derived CDR1 and CDR2 are LGHNA and YSLEER. The CDR3 bases are TGCGCCAGCAGCCCCCTCGCGGGGAGAGCAGATACGCAGTATTTT. Encoded protein: CASSPLAGRADTQYF.

A single count supports this clone. The chain links TRBV18 to TRBJ2-5, with D tentatively TRBD1 or TRBD2 (6 bases each). Trimming took off 4 bases at V and 5 bases at J, with 20 bases between the two ends. Germline CDR1 KGHSH, CDR2 LQKENI. There are 16 residues in the CDR3. The CDR3 DNA reads as TGTGCCAGCTCACGCCAGCCGCCGGGGGCGGGCGAGACCCAGTACTTC. Protein product: CASSRQPPGAGETQYF.

V is TRBV5-4 and J is TRBJ2-1, with 8 bases fitting TRBD1. The ends lost 3 bases at V and 5 bases at J; junction bases unmatched: 10. The germline gives CDR1 SGHNT, CDR2 YYREEE (reference sequence). CDR3 length: 16 residues. Here the CDR3 DNA reads TGTGCCAGCAGCTCATGGACAGGGCCAGGACACAATGAGCAGTTCTTC. Its translation is CASSSWTGPGHNEQFF. Full variable domain (outside the CDR3, taken from reference TRBV5-4 and TRBJ2-1): ETGVTQSPTHLIKTRGQQVTLRCSSQSGHNTVSWYQQALGQGPQFIFQYYREEENGRGNFPPRFSGLQFPNYSSELNVNALELDDSALYLCASSSWTGPGHNEQFFGPGTRLTVL.

V usage is TRBV27 and J usage is TRBJ2-3; D is unresolved. The germline CDR1 and CDR2 sequences are MNHEY and SMNVEV (reference sequence). V lost 6 bases to trimming and J lost 5 bases, with 18 bases between them. CDR3 length equals 15 residues. The CDR3 here is CASSLIQSVIDTQYF. Here the CDR3 DNA reads TGTGCCAGCAGCCTGATTCAGTCTGTCATAGATACGCAGTATTTT.

The CDR3 region is CASSPAHEKLFF. DNA of the CDR3: TGTGCCAGCAGCCCAGCTCATGAAAAACTGTTTTTT. The rearrangement uses TRBV7-2 and TRBJ1-4; D is undetermined. Trimming left V 5 bases short and J 6 bases short, with 7 bases between. CDR1 and CDR2 (germline): SGHTA, FQGNSA. The CDR3 is made up of 12 amino acids.

The chain is built from TRBV11-3 and TRBJ2-7; D call uncertain. The CDR3 is made up of 15 amino acids. V lost 2 bases to trimming and J lost 2 bases, with 13 bases between them. Germline-derived CDR1 and CDR2 are SGHNT and YENEEA. CDR3 amino acids: CASSLNGNRPYEQYF. The CDR3 DNA sequence: TGTGCCAGCAGCTTAAACGGTAACAGACCCTACGAGCAGTACTTC.

The chain uses TRBV23-1 and TRBJ1-1, with D unclear. TRBV23-1 is assigned to the ORF class and has an uncertain function. Trimming shortened V by 9 bases and J by 0 bases, and 17 bases separated the two germline ends. CDR3 length equals 15 residues. The CDR3 sequence: CARPGICFLNTEAFF. Here the CDR3 DNA reads TGCGCCAGACCTGGGATCTGTTTCCTGAACACTGAAGCTTTCTTT.

Concerning this clone itself: Different DNA sequences within this sample yield the same CDR3. CDR3 bases: TGCGCCAGCAGCCTGACAGCTCTGAACACTGAAGCTTTCTTT. It encodes CASSLTALNTEAFF. The chain couples TRBV5-1 to TRBJ1-1; D possibly corresponds to TRBD1 (5 bases). The V gene lost 4 bases and the J gene lost 0 bases, with 10 bases spanning the gap. The germline gives CDR1 SGHRS, CDR2 YFSETQ. The CDR3 covers 14 residues.

This chain links TRBV2 with TRBJ2-3; 7 bases agree with TRBD2. This CDR3 comprises 15 residues. The germline gives CDR1 SNHLY, CDR2 FYNNEI. J gave up 0 bases and V 4 bases, and 4 bases lay outside the gene matches. The CDR3 bases are TGTGCCAGCAGTGGCCCCGGGGGGAGCACAGATACGCAGTATTTT. Residues: CASSGPGGSTDTQYF. The full variable domain, its missing parts supplied by reference TRBV2 and TRBJ2-3, is EPEVTQTPSHQVTQMGQEVILRCVPISNHLYFYWYRQILGQKVEFLVSFYNNEISEKSEIFDDQFSVERPDGSNFTLKIRSTKLEDSAMYFCASSGPGGSTDTQYFGPGTRLTVL.

The J gene is TRBJ2-2, the V gene TRBV4-1; D is undetermined. The germline V gene has CDR1 MGHRA and CDR2 YSYEKL. Trimming pared 5 bases from V and 1 base from J, leaving 14 bases between. The CDR3 spans 16 residues. The CDR3 loop is CASSYNVAENTGELFF. The DNA of the CDR3 is TGCGCCAGCAGCTACAACGTTGCGGAGAACACCGGGGAGCTGTTTTTT.

This rearrangement joins TRBV6-5 to TRBJ2-7, with 11 bases matching TRBD2. The V gene's germline CDR1 is MNHEY and CDR2 SVGAGI. V lost 6 bases, J lost 5 bases, and 6 bases stayed unmatched. CDR3 length equals 14 residues. The CDR3 nucleotides read TGTGCCAGCAGCCGACTAGCGGGAAAACACGAGCAGTACTTC. Residues: CASSRLAGKHEQYF.